This T cell receptor (beta chain) is drawn from a study of OX40 agonist ivuxolimab in advanced cancers. Study background: Patients' therapy was ivuxolimab, an antibody that acts as an agonist of OX40 (CD134).

Sequenced by immunoSEQ multiplex PCR; TCRdb stores in-frame clones only, minus some. The data show 100,000 to 150,000 clones, 85% to 95% seen once. Researchers took blood at baseline, on cycle 4 day 1, and on cycle 7 day 1. Regarding the study as a whole: Some of the lowest clonal expansion was seen in partial responders at 0.1-3.0 mg/kg. Clonal expansion was seen in CD4+ and CD8+ blood T cells by week 6 at 0.1 to 3.0 mg/kg.

The CDR3 consists of 19 residues. Trimming cost V 4 bases and J 7 bases; bases outside gene matches: 16. Germline values: CDR1 SGHRS, CDR2 YFSETQ. Concerning this clone: The antigen is unknown.

The source was CD4+ or CD8+ T cells sorted from blood, collected in a trial of the OX40 agonist ivuxolimab. This receptor was obtained from an adult with an advanced solid tumor such as melanoma, head and neck, liver or kidney cancer. The chain uses TRBV5-1 and TRBJ2-1; 14 bases align to TRBD2. DNA for the CDR3: TGCGCCAGCAGCGTAACCGGGACTAGCGGGGGTGGTTTTTGGAATGAGCAGTTCTTC. Translated: CASSVTGTSGGGFWNEQFF. Full variable domain (missing parts from reference TRBV5-1 and TRBJ2-1): KAGVTQTPRYLIKTRGQQVTLSCSPISGHRSVSWYQQTPGQGLQFLFEYFSETQRNKGNFPGRFSGRQFSNSRSEMNVSTLELGDSALYLCASSVTGTSGGGFWNEQFFGPGTRLTVL.